A single sample is the source of the 27 T cell receptor beta chains below, sequenced in a study of blood T cell repertoires in COVID-19. Generated by immunoSEQ multiplex PCR, the TCRdb table keeps only in-frame clones and is missing some. The sample includes around 130,000 clones, approximately 92% seen only once; the top ten take 28%. Input material: peripheral blood. Source of these receptors: a man between 65 and 80 years old with active or convalescent COVID-19.

V usage is TRBV4-1 and J usage is TRBJ2-1; the match to TRBD2 covers 11 bases. With 2 bases clipped from V and 6 bases from J, the junction kept 6 bases outside the gene matches. Per the germline V gene, CDR1 is MGHRA and CDR2 is YSYEKL. CDR3 length: 16 amino acids. The CDR3 DNA is TGCGCCAGCAGCCAACCTAGCGGGAGGACCTTCAATGAGCAGTTCTTC. It encodes CASSQPSGRTFNEQFF.

The chain is built from TRBV5-8 and TRBJ2-7; 8 bases line up with TRBD1. Germline trimming cut 1 base from V and 1 base from J; bases unmatched to any gene: 7. The CDR3 loop spans 16 amino acids. Germline CDR1 and CDR2: SGHTS and YDEGEE. The CDR3 DNA sequence: TGTGCCAGCAGCTTGTCGGGCAGGGGGCGATCCTACGAGCAGTACTTC. Amino acid sequence: CASSLSGRGRSYEQYF.

V is TRBV30 and J is TRBJ1-1; the match to TRBD1 covers 7 bases. V lost 2 bases to trimming and J lost 4 bases; unmatched junction nucleotides: 13. Germline CDR1 and CDR2: GTSNPN and SVGIG (reference sequence). The CDR3 runs to 16 residues. The CDR3 sequence: CAWSPRQGAGSTEAFF. The CDR3 DNA sequence: TGTGCCTGGAGTCCCCGACAGGGAGCCGGGAGCACTGAAGCTTTCTTT.

The chain has TRBV28 and TRBJ1-5, with D uncertain. V was pared by 4 bases and J by 0 bases, with 4 bases between. This CDR3 is built from 13 residues. CDR1 is MDHEN and CDR2 is SYDVKM in the germline V gene. The CDR3 loop is CASSSISNQPQHF. CDR3 nucleotides: TGTGCCAGCAGTTCAATTAGCAATCAGCCCCAGCATTTT.

This sequence joins TRBV27 and TRBJ2-7, with a tentative D call TRBD2 (6 bases). Trimming shortened V by 6 bases and J by 2 bases, and 14 bases separated the two germline ends. Germline V gene data show CDR1 as MNHEY and CDR2 as SMNVEV (reference sequence). This CDR3 region has 14 residues. The CDR3 protein is CASRSTRLTYEQYF. The CDR3 coding sequence is TGTGCCAGCAGATCGACTAGACTAACCTACGAGCAGTACTTC.

The CDR3 protein is CASSFREDTDTQYF. CDR3 nucleotides: TGTGCCAGCAGTTTCCGGGAGGACACAGATACGCAGTATTTT. This rearrangement joins TRBV28 to TRBJ2-3; TRBD2 aligns across 7 bases. Unmatched junction bases numbered 2, after V lost 3 bases and J lost 2 bases. CDR1 and CDR2 (germline): MDHEN, SYDVKM. The CDR3 runs 14 residues.

The chain has TRBV10-3 and TRBJ1-5, with no clear D. Trimming left V 0 bases short and J 4 bases short, with 10 bases between. The germline V gene encodes CDR1 ENHRY and CDR2 SYGVKD. This CDR3 spans 15 amino acids. The CDR3: CAISESMEANQPQHF. The CDR3 nucleotides read TGTGCCATCAGTGAGTCGATGGAGGCGAATCAGCCCCAGCATTTT.

The V call is TRBV27, the J call TRBJ1-1; unclear D gene. V was clipped by 3 bases and J by 6 bases, with 17 bases between them. Germline loops: CDR1 MNHEY, CDR2 SMNVEV (reference sequence). The CDR3 contains 15 residues. CDR3 bases: TGTGCCAGCAGTTTTTATCTCAGAGTCGGGGCTGAAGCTTTCTTT. The encoded protein is CASSFYLRVGAEAFF.

This sequence joins TRBV19 and TRBJ1-1; 8 bases agree with TRBD1. CDR1 and CDR2 from the germline V gene are LNHDA and SQIVND (reference sequence). The V and J ends lost 1 base and 3 bases, in that order; junction bases with no gene match: 7. This CDR3 region has 16 residues. This chain's CDR3 is CASSIARGLLYTEAFF. CDR3 bases: TGTGCCAGTAGTATAGCCAGGGGGCTTCTTTACACTGAAGCTTTCTTT. The whole variable domain, remainder taken from reference TRBV19 and TRBJ1-1, is DGGITQSPKYLFRKEGQNVTLSCEQNLNHDAMYWYRQDPGQGLRLIYYSQIVNDFQKGDIAEGYSVSREKKESFPLTVTSAQKNPTAFYLCASSIARGLLYTEAFFGQGTRLTVV.

The CDR3 nucleotides read TGTGCCAGCAGTCCTGGGTGGGGGCAAGGGGATGGCTACACCTTC. Translated: CASSPGWGQGDGYTF. The chain is built from TRBV27 and TRBJ1-2, with a tentative D call TRBD1 (6 bases). The CDR3 has 15 residues. V was trimmed by 5 bases and J by 6 bases, leaving 19 bases between them. CDR1 and CDR2 from the germline V gene are MNHEY and SMNVEV (reference sequence).

J is TRBJ2-1 and V is TRBV28, with 9 positions matching TRBD1. The CDR3 is 14 amino acids. V shed 6 bases and J 3 bases; nucleotides not matched to a gene: 3. Germline V lookup: CDR1 MDHEN, CDR2 SYDVKM. The CDR3, as DNA: TGTGCCAGCAGCCAGACAGGGGGCTACAATGAGCAGTTCTTC. Its protein product is CASSQTGGYNEQFF. The whole variable domain, filled in from reference TRBV28 and TRBJ2-1, reads DVKVTQSSRYLVKRTGEKVFLECVQDMDHENMFWYRQDPGLGLRLIYFSYDVKMKEKGDIPEGYSVSREKKERFSLILESASTNQTSMYLCASSQTGGYNEQFFGPGTRLTVL.

The chain links TRBV19 to TRBJ1-5; D perhaps matches TRBD1 (5 bases). Germline CDR1 is LNHDA and CDR2 is SQIVND (reference sequence). This CDR3 is 15 amino acids long. V lost 4 bases, J lost 4 bases, and 14 bases lay in between. The CDR3 DNA sequence: TGTGCCAGTAGTACGCCCCCAGGGATAAATCAGCCCCAGCATTTT. The encoded protein is CASSTPPGINQPQHF.

V usage is TRBV3-1 (or the pseudogene TRBV3-2) and J usage is TRBJ1-5; 8 bases agree with TRBD1. V trimming: 4 bases; J trimming: 7 bases; junction bases outside the gene matches: 12. The CDR3 contains 16 residues. The germline CDR1 and CDR2 sequences are LGHDT and YNNKEL (reference sequence). CDR3 DNA: TGTGCCAGCAGCCCTTCGGACAGGGACGGGAAACAGCCCCAGCATTTT. Translation gives CASSPSDRDGKQPQHF.

This chain uses TRBV6-6 with TRBJ2-3; 9 nucleotides line up with TRBD2. The CDR3 loop spans 15 amino acids. V trimming: 6 bases; J trimming: 3 bases; junction bases outside the gene matches: 7. CDR1 and CDR2 (germline): MNHNY, SVGAGI (reference sequence). The CDR3, as DNA: TGTGCCAGCAGGAGGAAGCGGGAGGTTACAGATACGCAGTATTTT. Its protein product is CASRRKREVTDTQYF.

V gene TRBV7-9 combines with J gene TRBJ2-7; D not certain. Germline values: CDR1 SEHNR, CDR2 FQNEAQ (reference sequence). V lost 0 bases and J lost 2, with 11 bases in between. The CDR3 loop spans 15 amino acids. The CDR3, as DNA: TGTGCCAGCAGCTTAGCGCAACAGTCAACCTACGAGCAGTACTTC. This encodes CASSLAQQSTYEQYF.

V gene TRBV28 combines with J gene TRBJ2-7, with 8 bases matching TRBD2. The CDR3 has 15 residues. With V trimmed by 5 bases and J by 0 bases, 6 bases remained unmatched. CDR1 is MDHEN and CDR2 is SYDVKM in the germline V gene. CDR3 nucleotides: TGTGCCAGCAGTCCTCCGGGAGGGGGCTCCTACGAGCAGTACTTC. Encoded protein: CASSPPGGGSYEQYF.

This chain joins TRBV9 and TRBJ2-3; 10 positions agree with TRBD2. In germline, CDR1 is SGDLS, CDR2 YYNGEE. The CDR3 totals 17 residues. Trimming removed 1 base from V and 1 base from J; junction bases left unmatched: 6. CDR3 bases: TGTGCCAGCAGCGTATCAGGTGGGACTAGCGGCACAGATACGCAGTATTTT. Its protein product is CASSVSGGTSGTDTQYF.

The chain combines TRBV10-1 with TRBJ2-3; 8 bases align to TRBD2. This CDR3 has 14 amino acids. Trimming at V came to 6 bases and at J to 2 bases, leaving 4 bases not matched to a gene. Germline-derived CDR1 and CDR2 are WNHNN and SYGVQD (reference sequence). CDR3 sequence (DNA): TGCGCCAGCAGCCTTAGCGGGGCCACAGATACGCAGTATTTT. Its translation is CASSLSGATDTQYF.

The J gene is TRBJ2-3, the V gene TRBV5-1; TRBD2 matches at 12 bases. V shed 4 bases, J shed 0 bases, and the junction held 3 bases outside the gene matches. This CDR3 has 16 residues. Germline V gives CDR1 SGHRS, CDR2 YFSETQ. CDR3 nucleotide sequence: TGCGCCAGCAGCCCCGGGACTAGCGGGAGCACAGATACGCAGTATTTT. Its translation is CASSPGTSGSTDTQYF. The full variable domain, its missing parts supplied by reference TRBV5-1 and TRBJ2-3, is KAGVTQTPRYLIKTRGQQVTLSCSPISGHRSVSWYQQTPGQGLQFLFEYFSETQRNKGNFPGRFSGRQFSNSRSEMNVSTLELGDSALYLCASSPGTSGSTDTQYFGPGTRLTVL.

The rearrangement uses TRBV4-1 and TRBJ2-2, with 7 nucleotides matching TRBD2. The J segment lost 5 bases and the V segment lost 8 bases, leaving 11 bases of the junction unmatched. There are 15 residues in the CDR3. Germline V gene lookup returns CDR1 MGHRA and CDR2 YSYEKL. As DNA, the CDR3 is TGCGCCAGCGGGGCGGCGGGAGAAGGAACCGGGGAGCTGTTTTTT. Its translation: CASGAAGEGTGELFF.

The rearrangement links TRBV28 to TRBJ2-3, with D maybe TRBD2 (5 bases). Germline-derived CDR1 and CDR2 are MDHEN and SYDVKM. The CDR3 contains 12 residues. V was cut by 5 bases and J by 3 bases, with 6 bases left in between. Written as DNA, the CDR3 is TGTGCCAGCAGTGAGGGAACAGATACGCAGTATTTT. This sequence encodes CASSEGTDTQYF.

This chain connects TRBV30 to TRBJ1-2; 7 bases are a match to TRBD1. CDR3 size: 14 residues. The junction had 6 bases not matched to a gene; V was cut back by 1 base and J by 4 bases. CDR1 GTSNPN and CDR2 SVGIG come from the germline V gene (reference sequence). The CDR3 sequence is CAWSAGGPAYGYTF. The CDR3 DNA sequence: TGTGCCTGGAGTGCAGGGGGGCCCGCCTATGGCTACACCTTC.

V gene TRBV19 combines with J gene TRBJ2-3, with D tentatively TRBD2 (5 bases). CDR1 is LNHDA, CDR2 SQIVND, per germline (reference sequence). Trimming left V 3 bases short and J 2 bases short, with 12 bases between. This CDR3 has 15 amino acids. In nucleotides, the CDR3 is TGTGCCAGTAGTATTGGCGAGGGAATCACAGATACGCAGTATTTT. Translating it yields CASSIGEGITDTQYF.

V usage is TRBV7-2 and J usage is TRBJ2-3, with 13 nucleotides matching TRBD2. The V gene's germline CDR1 is SGHTA and CDR2 FQGNSA. The CDR3 covers 17 residues. After removal of 5 bases from V and 1 base from J, the junction contained 6 bases not matched to a gene. For the CDR3, the DNA is TGTGCCAGCAGCCCGGAACTAGCGGGAGGGCGCACAGATACGCAGTATTTT. Translating gives CASSPELAGGRTDTQYF.

J is TRBJ1-1 and V is TRBV9; the match to TRBD1 covers 7 bases. CDR3 length: 15 residues. J gave up 2 bases and V 4 bases, and 8 bases lay outside the gene matches. Per germline, CDR1 SGDLS and CDR2 YYNGEE. The CDR3 nucleotides read TGTGCCAGCAGCCACACGACAGGGATAAACACTGAAGCTTTCTTT. Residues: CASSHTTGINTEAFF. The full variable domain, in which reference TRBV9 and TRBJ1-1 provide the parts outside the CDR3, is DSGVTQTPKHLITATGQRVTLRCSPRSGDLSVYWYQQSLDQGLQFLIQYYNGEERAKGNILERFSAQQFPDLHSELNLSSLELGDSALYFCASSHTTGINTEAFFGQGTRLTVV.

The CDR3 loop is CASGRESLSETQYF. The CDR3 DNA follows: TGTGCCAGCGGGCGGGAGAGTTTGTCAGAGACCCAGTACTTC. The chain links TRBV6-5 to TRBJ2-5; 7 bases map to TRBD2. This CDR3 contains 14 residues. Trimming took 8 bases from V and 4 from J; bases not matched to a gene: 10. Germline lookup yields CDR1 MNHEY and CDR2 SVGAGI.

In DNA, the CDR3 is TGCGCCAGCAGCTCCACCTCAGGGTTTCGGGAGACCCAGTACTTC. Translated, it gives CASSSTSGFRETQYF. This rearrangement joins TRBV5-1 to TRBJ2-5; D perhaps matches TRBD1 (5 bases). This CDR3 has 15 residues. The germline V gene encodes CDR1 SGHRS and CDR2 YFSETQ. The V gene lost 3 bases and the J gene lost 5 bases, with 17 bases spanning the gap. The full variable domain, with the rest looked up from reference TRBV5-1 and TRBJ2-5, is KAGVTQTPRYLIKTRGQQVTLSCSPISGHRSVSWYQQTPGQGLQFLFEYFSETQRNKGNFPGRFSGRQFSNSRSEMNVSTLELGDSALYLCASSSTSGFRETQYFGPGTRLLVL.